One sample yielded the 27 T cell receptor beta chains listed below, sequenced in a study of cytomegalovirus exposure and HLA in healthy donors. PCR was performed using 60 Vbeta and 13 Jbeta primers. Libraries were prepared by immunoSEQ multiplex PCR; TCRdb keeps only in-frame clonotypes and omits some of them. The sample has 150,000 to 180,000 clones; about 68% are singletons. Sequencing was carried out using PBMCs. All receptors derive from a man aged 25 to 45 in good health and CMV-seronegative.

This clone has more than one count but fewer than ten. V gene TRBV28 combines with J gene TRBJ1-3, with TRBD1 matching 9 bases. After removal of 6 bases from V and 0 bases from J, the junction contained 9 bases not matched to a gene. CDR1 and CDR2 (germline): MDHEN, SYDVKM. The CDR3 length is 17 residues. The CDR3 loop reads CASSPRTGARSGNTIYF. In nucleotides, the CDR3 is TGTGCCAGCAGCCCTCGGACAGGGGCCCGCTCTGGAAACACCATATATTTT.

The chain couples TRBV2 to TRBJ2-1, with 10 bases aligning to TRBD1. CDR3 length equals 15 residues. Germline V gene lookup returns CDR1 SNHLY and CDR2 FYNNEI. V dropped 6 bases and J dropped 4; count of bases not matched to a gene: 6. In nucleotides, the CDR3 is TGTGCCAGCAGAGGGACAGGGGCCCCTTACAATGAGCAGTTCTTC. Translation: CASRGTGAPYNEQFF.

This clone was seen only a few times. The V call is TRBV7-8, the J call TRBJ2-5; TRBD1 aligns across 9 bases. This CDR3 spans 16 amino acids. The junction had 9 bases not matched to a gene; V was cut back by 7 bases and J by 0 bases. Germline assignment: CDR1 SGHVS and CDR2 FQNEAQ. CDR3 in DNA: TGTGCCAGCACCGGGACAGGGCGATCGGACCAAGAGACCCAGTACTTC. It translates to CASTGTGRSDQETQYF. Full variable domain (outside the CDR3, taken from reference TRBV7-8 and TRBJ2-5): GAGVSQSPRYKVAKRGQDVALRCDPISGHVSLFWYQQALGQGPEFLTYFQNEAQLDKSGLPSDRFFAERPEGSVSTLKIQRTQQEDSAVYLCASTGTGRSDQETQYFGPGTRLLVL.

V usage is TRBV7-2 and J usage is TRBJ1-5, with 8 bases lining up with TRBD1. The CDR3 consists of 15 residues. Trimming at V came to 5 bases and at J to 6 bases, leaving 9 bases not matched to a gene. Germline assignment: CDR1 SGHTA and CDR2 FQGNSA. CDR3: CASSTSTGGGQPQHF. DNA of the CDR3: TGTGCCAGCAGCACTTCAACAGGGGGGGGTCAGCCCCAGCATTTT.

The chain is built from TRBV11-1 and TRBJ1-6; 12 nucleotides line up with TRBD1. With V trimmed by 6 bases and J by 10 bases, 16 bases remained unmatched. The CDR3 spans 18 residues. The germline CDR1 and CDR2 sequences are SGHAT and FQDESV (reference sequence). CDR3 sequence reads: CASRSRDRGRFSTSPLHF. The CDR3 DNA is TGTGCCAGCAGGAGCCGGGACAGGGGGCGATTCTCGACCTCACCCCTCCACTTT. Full variable domain (missing parts from reference TRBV11-1 and TRBJ1-6): EAEVAQSPRYKITEKSQAVAFWCDPISGHATLYWYRQILGQGPELLVQFQDESVVDDSQLPKDRFSAERLKGVDSTLKIQPAELGDSAMYLCASRSRDRGRFSTSPLHFGNGTRLTVT.

The genes are TRBV10-3 and TRBJ2-5, with 8 bases lining up with TRBD1. The CDR3 has 13 amino acids. CDR1 is ENHRY and CDR2 is SYGVKD in the germline V gene. The V segment lost 11 bases and the J segment 5 bases; nucleotides outside the gene matches: 10. CDR3 in DNA: TGTGCCGTTTCGCCAGGGGGCGCGGAGACCCAGTACTTC. It encodes CAVSPGGAETQYF.

The chain recombines TRBV19 with TRBJ1-2, with 7 bases matching TRBD1. V lost 6 bases, J lost 0 bases, and 7 bases stayed unmatched. Germline CDR1 and CDR2: LNHDA and SQIVND (reference sequence). This CDR3 is built from 15 residues. Here the CDR3 reads CASRPGTEANYGYTF. CDR3 bases: TGTGCCAGTAGGCCCGGGACAGAAGCTAACTATGGCTACACCTTC.

This clone was recorded a few times. Relative to the germline gene, one junction end is altered; a read error may explain this. The rearrangement joins TRBV5-6 to TRBJ1-2; 9 nucleotides align to TRBD1. Germline values: CDR1 SGHDT, CDR2 YYEEEE. This CDR3 region has 15 residues. The CDR3 nucleotides read TGTGCCAGCAGCTCCGCCGTGACAGGGGGTTATGGCTACCCCTTC. This sequence encodes CASSSAVTGGYGYPF. Supplemented by reference TRBV5-6 and TRBJ1-2, the full variable domain reads DAGVTQSPTHLIKTRGQQVTLRCSPKSGHDTVSWYQQALGQGPQFIFQYYEEEERQRGNFPDRFSGHQFPNYSSELNVNALLLGDSALYLCASSSAVTGGYGYPFGSGTRLTVV.

The chain is built from TRBV6-6 and TRBJ1-1; D is perhaps TRBD1 (5 bases). Trimming cost V 2 bases and J 6 bases, with 16 bases left between them. Germline V gene lookup returns CDR1 MNHNY and CDR2 SVGAGI (reference sequence). This CDR3 spans 15 amino acids. The DNA of the CDR3 is TGTGCCAGCAGTTACCCGAACGAGGGGAGGCCTGAAGCTTTCTTT. Its translation is CASSYPNEGRPEAFF.

The J gene is TRBJ1-6, the V gene TRBV27; possible D gene TRBD1, 5 bases. Trimming pared 2 bases from V and 13 bases from J, leaving 18 bases between. The germline V gene has CDR1 MNHEY and CDR2 SMNVEV (reference sequence). The CDR3 has 15 residues. CDR3 DNA sequence: TGTGCCAGCAGTTTAAATGGGAAACGGAGGGGCCCCCTCCACTTT. Amino acid sequence: CASSLNGKRRGPLHF.

The rearrangement links TRBV6-6 to TRBJ1-1; 8 bases match TRBD1. J was trimmed by 5 bases and V by 2 bases; bases with no gene match: 4. The germline V gene encodes CDR1 MNHNY and CDR2 SVGAGI (reference sequence). This CDR3 region has 14 residues. The CDR3 DNA reads as TGTGCCAGCAGTTACGTGACAGGGGAGACTGAAGCTTTCTTT. Encoded protein: CASSYVTGETEAFF.

This sequence joins TRBV5-1 and TRBJ2-5, with 9 bases identical to TRBD2. V shed 5 bases, J shed 2 bases, and the junction held 7 bases outside the gene matches. Germline CDR1 and CDR2: SGHRS and YFSETQ. CDR3 length equals 15 residues. CDR3 in amino acids: CASRLSSGGQETQYF. CDR3 sequence (DNA): TGCGCCAGCAGGTTGAGTAGCGGGGGACAAGAGACCCAGTACTTC.

The chain employs TRBV10-2 and TRBJ2-7; 7 positions match TRBD1. This CDR3 contains 16 residues. V dropped 6 bases and J dropped 2; count of bases not matched to a gene: 13. Per germline, CDR1 WSHSY and CDR2 SAAADI. CDR3 sequence: CASSRQGHDLTYEQYF. The CDR3 DNA is TGCGCCAGCAGCAGACAGGGCCATGACCTTACCTACGAGCAGTACTTC.

V gene TRBV7-9 combines with J gene TRBJ2-3; 7 bases agree with TRBD1. Per the germline V gene, CDR1 is SEHNR and CDR2 is FQNEAQ (reference sequence). The CDR3 is made up of 14 amino acids. V gave up 4 bases and J gave up 11 bases; unmatched junction bases: 12. This CDR3 reads CASSSTGPQVGQYF. The CDR3 DNA reads as TGTGCCAGCAGCTCGACAGGGCCTCAAGTGGGGCAGTATTTT.

The chain uses TRBV14 and TRBJ2-1; D possibly corresponds to TRBD2 (6 bases). The CDR3 runs to 17 residues. Trimming left V 3 bases short and J 0 bases short, with 15 bases between. Germline V gene sequence: CDR1 SGHDN, CDR2 FVKESK. The CDR3 reads CASSHGAGRSSYNEQFF. CDR3 sequence (DNA): TGTGCCAGCAGCCATGGTGCGGGGAGGAGCTCCTACAATGAGCAGTTCTTC.

The gene calls are TRBV30 and TRBJ1-1; TRBD1 is a possible D gene (6 bases). The CDR3 totals 12 residues. The V and J ends lost 4 bases and 5 bases respectively, with 11 bases between them. CDR1 and CDR2 from the germline V gene are GTSNPN and SVGIG (reference sequence). The DNA of the CDR3 is TGTGCCTGGAAGAGGGGGACAACTGAAGCTTTCTTT. It encodes CAWKRGTTEAFF.

The chain joins TRBV4-2 to TRBJ1-2, with no clear D. Trimming shortened V by 7 bases and J by 2 bases, and 11 bases separated the two germline ends. Germline V gives CDR1 LGHNA, CDR2 YNFKEQ. CDR3 length: 13 residues. CDR3 sequence (DNA): TGTGCCAGCACGCAAGATAAAAACTATGGCTACACCTTC. Its protein is CASTQDKNYGYTF.

The chain carries TRBV5-4 and TRBJ1-2, with D maybe TRBD1 (6 bases). The CDR3 length is 14 residues. Germline V lookup: CDR1 SGHNT, CDR2 YYREEE (reference sequence). Trimming took off 4 bases at V and 3 bases at J, with 13 bases between the two ends. The CDR3 spells CASSPTGSHYGYTF. The CDR3 nucleotides are TGTGCCAGCAGCCCCACAGGGTCCCACTATGGCTACACCTTC.

The chain combines TRBV12-5 with TRBJ2-1; D unresolved. Germline V gene lookup returns CDR1 LGHNT and CDR2 FRNRAP. CDR3 size: 22 residues. V lost 0 bases to trimming and J lost 4 bases, with 31 bases between them. Here the CDR3 reads CASGLVMSWAGESLNIYNEQFF. Written as DNA, the CDR3 is TGTGCTAGTGGTTTGGTAATGAGTTGGGCAGGCGAGTCGCTCAACATTTACAATGAGCAGTTCTTC. Filled out from reference TRBV12-5 and TRBJ2-1, the complete variable domain reads DARVTQTPRHKVTEMGQEVTMRCQPILGHNTVFWYRQTMMQGLELLAYFRNRAPLDDSGMPKDRFSAEMPDATLATLKIQPSEPRDSAVYFCASGLVMSWAGESLNIYNEQFFGPGTRLTVL.

J is TRBJ2-5 and V is TRBV28, with TRBD1 identical over 9 bases. The V and J ends lost 7 bases and 2 bases, in that order; junction bases with no gene match: 11. CDR1 MDHEN and CDR2 SYDVKM come from the germline V gene. The CDR3 is 16 amino acids. The CDR3 DNA sequence: TGTGCCAGCAATTCTGGGACAGGGTTGAGACAAGAGACCCAGTACTTC. This gives the protein CASNSGTGLRQETQYF.

The CDR3 is CASSLEGANEQFF. The CDR3, as DNA: TGTGCCAGCAGCTTGGAGGGGGCCAATGAGCAGTTCTTC. V usage is TRBV5-6 and J usage is TRBJ2-1; 7 bases match TRBD1. This CDR3 region has 13 residues. Unmatched junction bases numbered 0, after V lost 0 bases and J lost 6 bases. CDR1 and CDR2 (germline): SGHDT, YYEEEE.

This chain connects TRBV5-6 to TRBJ2-5, with 8 bases aligning to TRBD1. In germline, CDR1 is SGHDT, CDR2 YYEEEE. This CDR3 has 15 residues. J was trimmed by 4 bases and V by 6 bases; bases with no gene match: 11. CDR3 coding DNA: TGTGCCAGCACTCGACGACAGGGGTCTTTAGAGACCCAGTACTTC. This gives the protein CASTRRQGSLETQYF.

V and J are TRBV9 and TRBJ1-1, with D perhaps TRBD1 (6 bases). The CDR3 has 15 amino acids. Per germline, CDR1 SGDLS and CDR2 YYNGEE. V was shortened by 0 bases and J by 1 base, with 10 bases between the two germline ends. CDR3 DNA sequence: TGTGCCAGCAGCGTAGGGGGGGGGCGGAACACTGAAGCTTTCTTT. As protein: CASSVGGGRNTEAFF.

V gene TRBV5-6 combines with J gene TRBJ1-1, with D tentatively TRBD1 (6 bases). The V and J ends lost 4 bases and 6 bases respectively, with 22 bases between them. The germline gives CDR1 SGHDT, CDR2 YYEEEE. The CDR3 extends over 16 amino acids. In nucleotides, the CDR3 is TGTGCCAGCAGCCTAAGACCTTATCAGGGGCGGCCTGAAGCTTTCTTT. It codes for CASSLRPYQGRPEAFF.

This clone was seen a handful of times. The chain employs TRBV7-2 and TRBJ2-7; 10 bases are a match to TRBD1. This CDR3 is built from 15 residues. Germline V gene lookup returns CDR1 SGHTA and CDR2 FQGNSA. V dropped 1 base and J dropped 6; count of bases not matched to a gene: 6. CDR3 region: CASSLVLTGGGEQYF. DNA of the CDR3: TGTGCCAGCAGCTTAGTCCTGACAGGGGGCGGCGAGCAGTACTTC.

This clone was seen only once. This chain joins TRBV29-1 and TRBJ2-1, with TRBD2 matching 15 bases. This CDR3 has 14 residues. Trimming removed 7 bases from V and 4 bases from J; junction bases left unmatched: 2. CDR1 and CDR2 from the germline V gene are SQVTM and ANQGSEA. This CDR3 reads CSGGLAGGYNEQFF. The CDR3 DNA is TGCAGCGGCGGACTAGCGGGGGGGTACAATGAGCAGTTCTTC.

This chain connects TRBV6-1 to TRBJ2-1; the match to TRBD1 covers 10 bases. The CDR3 covers 15 residues. Germline values: CDR1 MNHNS, CDR2 SASEGT. The trim removed 7 bases at V and 7 bases at J, leaving 10 bases unmatched. CDR3 bases: TGTGCCAGCACCCAGGACAGGGGGTCGTTTAATGAGCAGTTCTTC. It encodes CASTQDRGSFNEQFF.